The present T cell receptor beta chain was sequenced within a study of identical twins. The CDR3 consists of 10 residues. CDR1 SQVTM and CDR2 ANQGSEA come from the germline V gene. The V and J ends lost 5 bases and 5 bases respectively, with 6 bases between them. Addition of a universal primer site occurred through template switching, and cDNA carried unique molecular identifiers. TCRdb called the 5' RACE reads again in MiXCR, with one record for every CDR3 protein. The data hold 500,000 to 600,000 distinct CDR3 sequences, with 20% to 25% observed a single time. This clonotype was seen a handful of times. This sample was shared with a second study, whose subject was T cells expressing NK-cell markers.

Specimen: CD4+ T cells sorted from blood. The gene calls are TRBV29-1 and TRBJ1-2, with D unclear. The clonotype comes from a young woman in good health. CDR3 sequence: CSVLGYGYTF. CDR3 bases: TGCAGCGTTCTAGGGTATGGCTACACCTTC.